This entry features one TCR beta chain sequence. Documented time point: patch test 3, about 24 weeks after DPC sensitization. Treatment described: therapeutic diphenylcyclopropenone sensitization with weekly scalp DPC. Alopecia patients, 18 to 70 years old and DPC-suitable, served as donors. Germline assignment: CDR1 SGHRS and CDR2 YFSETQ. The germline V and J ends were trimmed by 0 bases and 0 bases, with 9 bases remaining between them. The CDR3 has 15 amino acids. This sample was included in a study of human T cells and chemical hapten exposure. TCRdb re-called the RACE reads through MiXCR, storing one row per CDR3 protein. The repertoire holds more than 100,000 distinct CDR3 sequences, with about 11% as singletons.

The receptor was isolated from a woman in her forties or fifties with alopecia areata. Some clones in this sample may be carry-over from other donors' samples. The sequences come from whole blood, collected in connection with sensitization to the hapten diphenylcyclopropenone (DPC). The chain employs TRBV5-1 and TRBJ1-2, with D perhaps matching TRBD1 (6 bases). As DNA, the CDR3 is TGCGCCAGCAGCTTGGGACAGGCCTCTAACTATGGCTACACCTTC. Protein product: CASSLGQASNYGYTF.